The 7 T cell receptor beta chains reported below all come from one sample, sequenced in a study of T-cell reconstitution after alpha-beta-depleted transplantation in children. Construction of the TCRbeta library involved unique molecular identifiers. TCRdb re-called the PCR reads with MiXCR, one entry per CDR3 protein. Here the sample spans about 58,000 distinct CDR3 sequences, less than 55% being singletons. The material was PBMCs, mostly from graft donor cells, obtained 360 days after TCRalphabeta/CD19-depleted stem cell transplant. All receptors come from a male patient between 10 and 17 years old who had a stem cell transplant for acute lymphoblastic leukemia, so the T cells may come from the graft donor.

The V and J genes are TRBV20-1 and TRBJ2-1, with unresolved D. The CDR3 covers 12 residues. Germline V gives CDR1 DFQATT, CDR2 SNEGSKA (reference sequence). Trimming took off 3 bases at V and 5 bases at J, with 8 bases between the two ends. The CDR3 reads CSARARDNEQFF. The CDR3 bases are TGCAGTGCTAGGGCCCGGGACAATGAGCAGTTCTTC.

This chain joins TRBV24-1 and TRBJ2-2, with 8 bases fitting TRBD1. Germline values: CDR1 KGHDR, CDR2 SFDVKD. V lost 6 bases to trimming and J lost 5 bases; unmatched junction nucleotides: 7. The CDR3 is 15 residues long. This CDR3 reads CATSYNTGGTGELFF. The CDR3 DNA reads as TGTGCCACCAGTTACAACACAGGGGGGACCGGGGAGCTGTTTTTT.

This clonotype is a singleton in its sample. V gene TRBV4-1 combines with J gene TRBJ2-4; D call uncertain. There are 16 residues in the CDR3. Looked up from germline, CDR1 is MGHRA and CDR2 is YSYEKL. V was shortened by 1 base and J by 0 bases, with 10 bases between the two germline ends. CDR3 loop: CASSQVKDLAKNIQYF. In DNA, the CDR3 is TGCGCCAGCAGCCAAGTTAAAGATCTAGCCAAAAACATTCAGTACTTC.

This clonotype was detected many times. The junction differs from germline at one of its ends, possibly a read error. This chain links TRBV5-1 with TRBJ2-7; tentative D call: TRBD2 (5 bases). The germline V gene has CDR1 SGHRS and CDR2 YFSETQ. The CDR3 is 12 amino acids. CDR3: CASSLEGYEQYF. The CDR3 nucleotides read TGTGCCAGCAGCTTAGAGGGTTACGAGCAGTACTTC.

The rearrangement joins TRBV11-2 to TRBJ2-1; TRBD2 agrees at 7 bases. The length of the CDR3 is 19 residues. CDR1 is SGHAT and CDR2 is FQNNGV in the germline V gene. The junction had 16 bases not matched to a gene; V was cut back by 0 bases and J by 5 bases. The CDR3 protein is CASSLEVFAGVLSHNEQFF. The DNA for the CDR3 is TGTGCCAGCAGCTTAGAAGTATTCGCGGGAGTACTGTCTCACAATGAGCAGTTCTTC.

The chain is built from TRBV5-1 and TRBJ2-7; 8 nucleotides agree with TRBD2. The junction had 13 bases not matched to a gene; V was cut back by 0 bases and J by 2 bases. The CDR3 length is 18 residues. CDR1 and CDR2 (germline): SGHRS, YFSETQ. The CDR3 nucleotides are TGCGCCAGCAGCTTGGCGTCGGTGCAGCGGGAGATCCCCTACGAGCAGTACTTC. This sequence encodes CASSLASVQREIPYEQYF.

There are a few counts of this clonotype. V usage is TRBV11-2 and J usage is TRBJ1-5; D is undetermined. V was pared by 0 bases and J by 5 bases, with 8 bases between. Germline V gene data show CDR1 as SGHAT and CDR2 as FQNNGV. CDR3 length: 14 amino acids. CDR3 DNA sequence: TGTGCCAGCAGCTTAGAGGCGGGATATCAGCCCCAGCATTTT. Its protein is CASSLEAGYQPQHF.